These 30 T cell receptor beta chains originate from one sample sequenced in a study of T cells in Graves' hyperthyroidism and ophthalmopathy. Amplification of TCR beta CDR3 regions was performed using RNA transcripts as template. TCR CDR3 underwent first-round RT-PCR with the HTBI primer set. TCRdb recomputed calls from the multiplex PCR reads with MiXCR, one row per CDR3 protein. Here the sample spans a few hundred thousand distinct CDR3 sequences, around a fifth being singletons. The sequenced material came from blood. All receptors derive from a woman aged 45-65 years with Graves' hyperthyroidism.

The chain uses TRBV5-1 and TRBJ1-5; TRBD1 matches at 7 bases. The CDR3 totals 14 residues. V lost 3 bases, J lost 11 bases, and 11 bases stayed unmatched. Germline CDR1 SGHRS, CDR2 YFSETQ. For the CDR3, the DNA is TGCGCCAGCAGCTCCCGACAGGGAATAAGGACCCAGCATTTT. Amino acid sequence: CASSSRQGIRTQHF.

In this sample, this clonotype turned up many times. The chain recombines TRBV15 with TRBJ1-2; D may be TRBD1 (6 bases). From germline, CDR1 is LNHNV and CDR2 YYDKDF (reference sequence). The CDR3 has 15 residues. V was shortened by 0 bases and J by 3 bases, with 11 bases between the two germline ends. CDR3 DNA: TGTGCCACCAGCAGAGACAGGGAGGGGGACTATGGCTACACCTTC. This sequence encodes CATSRDREGDYGYTF.

This clonotype was counted many times. The chain couples TRBV3-1 to TRBJ1-4, with 8 bases that match TRBD1. There are 15 residues in the CDR3. The ends lost 3 bases at V and 8 bases at J; junction bases unmatched: 8. Germline CDR1 and CDR2: LGHDT and YNNKEL (reference sequence). The CDR3 DNA sequence: TGTGCCAGCAGCCAGCTTCAGGGGGCTCGGGAAAAACTGTTTTTT. This translates into CASSQLQGAREKLFF.

This clonotype was seen repeatedly, ten times or more. The rearrangement uses TRBV20-1 and TRBJ2-7; D may be TRBD1 (6 bases). The CDR3 spans 14 residues. With 3 bases removed from V and 0 bases from J, the gap between germline ends came to 12 bases. The V gene's germline CDR1 is DFQATT and CDR2 SNEGSKA (reference sequence). The CDR3 nucleotides are TGCAGTGCTAGGAGGGGGTCCTCCTCCTACGAGCAGTACTTC. This codes for CSARRGSSSYEQYF.

This clonotype has ten or more counts. The chain is built from TRBV30 and TRBJ2-5; D remains ambiguous. The V end was cut by 2 bases, the J end by 2 bases, with 3 bases between. Germline CDR1 is GTSNPN and CDR2 is SVGIG (reference sequence). The CDR3 has 11 residues. CDR3 sequence reads: CAWSPQETQYF. CDR3 nucleotides: TGTGCCTGGAGTCCTCAAGAGACCCAGTACTTC. The full variable domain, in which reference TRBV30 and TRBJ2-5 provide the parts outside the CDR3, is SQTIHQWPATLVQPVGSPLSLECTVEGTSNPNLYWYRQAAGRGLQLLFYSVGIGQISSEVPQNLSASRPQDRQFILSSKKLLLSDSGFYLCAWSPQETQYFGPGTRLLVL.

This clonotype was picked up many times. The V and J genes are TRBV20-1 and TRBJ2-1; D is ambiguous. With 6 bases removed from V and 5 bases from J, the gap between germline ends came to 5 bases. The CDR3 has 10 residues. CDR1 and CDR2 from the germline V gene are DFQATT and SNEGSKA (reference sequence). The CDR3 nucleotides read TGCAGTGCAGTAGACAATGAGCAGTTCTTC. As protein: CSAVDNEQFF.

The chain employs TRBV5-1 and TRBJ1-3, with D unclear. The ends were cut back, 0 bases at V and 4 bases at J, with 14 bases in the middle. Looked up from germline, CDR1 is SGHRS and CDR2 is YFSETQ. The CDR3 is 16 residues long. CDR3 sequence: CASSLGRQRAGNTIYF. The CDR3 nucleotides read TGCGCCAGCAGCTTGGGACGGCAGAGGGCCGGAAACACCATATATTTT.

The rearrangement links TRBV28 to TRBJ2-7, with 9 bases lining up with TRBD2. The germline gives CDR1 MDHEN, CDR2 SYDVKM. CDR3 size: 19 residues. With V trimmed by 4 bases and J by 1 base, 17 bases remained unmatched. Here the CDR3 reads CASSSPVTSGTYRSYEQYF. The CDR3 DNA follows: TGTGCCAGCAGTTCGCCCGTGACTAGCGGAACCTATAGGTCCTACGAGCAGTACTTC.

This clonotype was seen repeatedly, ten times or more. The CDR3, as DNA: TGTGCCAGCAGCTTAGCGGGTCCCACTGAAGCTTTCTTT. Translating it yields CASSLAGPTEAFF. The V gene is TRBV7-9, the J gene TRBJ1-1; D is unresolved. V lost 0 bases, J lost 4 bases, and 6 bases lay in between. CDR1 SEHNR and CDR2 FQNEAQ come from the germline V gene (reference sequence). This CDR3 contains 13 residues.

Comments on this clonotype: Sequence at one end of the junction differs from germline and may be a read error. V usage is TRBV7-6 and J usage is TRBJ2-7; D remains ambiguous. Germline lookup yields CDR1 SGHVS and CDR2 FNYEAQ. This CDR3 region has 13 residues. Here the CDR3 DNA reads TGTGCCAGCAACTTATCTGACGGGTACGAGCAGTACTTC. Residues: CASNLSDGYEQYF.

This clonotype appeared a single time. V gene TRBV11-3 combines with J gene TRBJ1-2; tentatively, D is TRBD1 (5 bases). V lost 5 bases, J lost 8 bases, and 15 bases lay in between. CDR1 is SGHNT, CDR2 YENEEA, per germline. This CDR3 is 13 amino acids long. Here the CDR3 DNA reads TGTGCCAGCAGCCGGAGGGGTGGCTACGGCTACACCTTC. Its translation: CASSRRGGYGYTF.

At least ten counts were recorded for this clonotype. This chain connects TRBV28 to TRBJ2-7; D may be TRBD1 (5 bases). The CDR3 is made up of 15 amino acids. Germline V gives CDR1 MDHEN, CDR2 SYDVKM. V was shortened by 3 bases and J by 0 bases, with 12 bases between the two germline ends. As DNA, the CDR3 is TGTGCCAGCAGTTTGGGGCAGATAGGCTCCTACGAGCAGTACTTC. Protein product: CASSLGQIGSYEQYF.

This clonotype was counted at least ten times. This chain links TRBV28 with TRBJ2-7; 10 bases are shared with TRBD2. Trimming took 2 bases from V and 1 from J; bases not matched to a gene: 8. The CDR3 runs 17 residues. Germline CDR1 reads MDHEN; CDR2 reads SYDVKM. This CDR3 reads CASSLLGLAGVSYEQYF. For the CDR3, the DNA is TGTGCCAGCAGTTTACTTGGGCTAGCGGGAGTTTCCTACGAGCAGTACTTC.

In regard to this clonotype: It may be a read error: a sequence one base away is much more abundant. The chain uses TRBV10-3 and TRBJ1-5, with no clear D. CDR3 length equals 15 residues. The germline V and J ends were trimmed by 4 bases and 7 bases, with 17 bases remaining between them. Looked up from germline, CDR1 is ENHRY and CDR2 is SYGVKD. The CDR3 DNA follows: TGTGCCATCAGTGTGTCGGCGACAAGTCCCCAGCCCCAGCATTTT. The encoded protein is CAISVSATSPQPQHF.

J is TRBJ2-1 and V is TRBV5-1; 7 bases match TRBD1. Trimming took 2 bases from V and 5 from J; bases not matched to a gene: 13. The CDR3 extends over 17 amino acids. Germline CDR1 reads SGHRS; CDR2 reads YFSETQ. The CDR3 DNA is TGCGCCAGCAGCTTATTCGGACAGGTCGCTTTAGACAATGAGCAGTTCTTC. Protein: CASSLFGQVALDNEQFF. The variable domain in full, with the rest retrieved from reference TRBV5-1 and TRBJ2-1, is KAGVTQTPRYLIKTRGQQVTLSCSPISGHRSVSWYQQTPGQGLQFLFEYFSETQRNKGNFPGRFSGRQFSNSRSEMNVSTLELGDSALYLCASSLFGQVALDNEQFFGPGTRLTVL.

The sample holds many counts of this clonotype. The rearrangement uses TRBV18 and TRBJ2-7; TRBD1 might be the D (6 bases). CDR1 and CDR2 from the germline V gene are KGHSH and LQKENI. The CDR3 loop spans 15 amino acids. V lost 6 bases and J 3 bases, leaving 18 bases between the germline ends. The CDR3 DNA reads TGTGCCAGCTCGTGGGACACCCTGTACAACTACGAGCAGTACTTC. As protein: CASSWDTLYNYEQYF.

This clonotype was picked up many times. The chain recombines TRBV28 with TRBJ2-2, with no clear D. Germline V lookup: CDR1 MDHEN, CDR2 SYDVKM. The length of the CDR3 is 15 residues. The V and J ends lost 3 bases and 1 base respectively, with 9 bases between them. CDR3 protein: CASSFPRQNTGELFF. The CDR3 coding sequence is TGTGCCAGCAGTTTTCCAAGACAGAACACCGGGGAGCTGTTTTTT.

This clonotype was observed a single time. Relative to the germline gene, one junction end is altered; a read error may explain this. V usage is TRBV7-2 and J usage is TRBJ2-7; D is undetermined. The CDR3 extends over 13 amino acids. The germline V gene encodes CDR1 SGHTA and CDR2 FQGNSA. CDR3 nucleotide sequence: TGTGCCAGCAGTTTAGGTTCGATCGCCGAGCAGTACTTC. It yields the protein CASSLGSIAEQYF.

The chain is built from TRBV19 and TRBJ1-5; TRBD1 aligns across 7 bases. J gave up 6 bases and V 7 bases, and 9 bases lay outside the gene matches. Germline assignment: CDR1 LNHDA and CDR2 SQIVND (reference sequence). The CDR3 has 14 amino acids. The CDR3 protein is CASTQGDILQPQHF. CDR3 in DNA: TGTGCCAGTACCCAGGGGGACATCCTTCAGCCCCAGCATTTT.

The table lists this clonotype with many counts. This chain joins TRBV5-6 and TRBJ2-3; 8 bases align to TRBD1. V lost 2 bases, J lost 4 bases, and 6 bases stayed unmatched. CDR1 SGHDT and CDR2 YYEEEE come from the germline V gene. The CDR3 runs to 15 residues. CDR3 loop: CASSFYQGAADTQYF. The CDR3 DNA reads as TGTGCCAGCAGCTTCTATCAGGGGGCTGCAGATACGCAGTATTTT.

This clonotype was counted many times. The V gene is TRBV5-1, the J gene TRBJ2-2; no clear D gene. The CDR3 covers 13 residues. The V end was cut by 5 bases, the J end by 7 bases, with 12 bases between. Germline-derived CDR1 and CDR2 are SGHRS and YFSETQ. The CDR3 bases are TGCGCCAGCAGTTATGATTCAGGCGGGGAGCTGTTTTTT. Translation: CASSYDSGGELFF.

This chain joins TRBV7-8 and TRBJ2-5; D is undetermined. CDR3 size: 14 residues. Germline V lookup: CDR1 SGHVS, CDR2 FQNEAQ. Trimming removed 6 bases from V and 3 bases from J, with 14 bases in between. The CDR3 sequence: CASSESAAEETQYF. CDR3 in DNA: TGTGCCAGCAGTGAAAGCGCCGCAGAAGAGACCCAGTACTTC.

The chain combines TRBV5-1 with TRBJ2-4, with D tentatively TRBD2 (6 bases). The V and J ends lost 4 bases and 7 bases respectively, with 15 bases between them. Per germline, CDR1 SGHRS and CDR2 YFSETQ. CDR3 size: 14 residues. This CDR3 is CASSPGSGLNIQYF. The CDR3, as DNA: TGCGCCAGCAGCCCAGGAAGCGGGCTTAACATTCAGTACTTC.

This clonotype was found a few times. This chain uses TRBV20-1 with TRBJ1-3, with D hard to call. CDR3 length: 12 residues. Trimming removed 6 bases at V and 0 bases at J, with 6 bases between. Germline loops: CDR1 DFQATT, CDR2 SNEGSKA (reference sequence). The CDR3 spells CSAPGSGNTIYF. The CDR3 nucleotides read TGCAGTGCCCCGGGCTCTGGAAACACCATATATTTT.

V usage is TRBV9 and J usage is TRBJ2-4; D might be TRBD1 or TRBD2, each matching 7 bases. CDR1 is SGDLS, CDR2 YYNGEE, per germline. V lost 4 bases to trimming and J lost 1 base, with 21 bases between them. The CDR3 length is 18 residues. The CDR3 sequence is CASSPGDSGVTAKNIQYF. CDR3 DNA: TGTGCCAGCAGCCCTGGGGACAGCGGGGTAACGGCCAAAAACATTCAGTACTTC.

This clonotype was detected ten times or more. The chain couples TRBV2 to TRBJ1-6, with TRBD1 matching over 9 bases. Germline CDR1 is SNHLY and CDR2 is FYNNEI. CDR3 length: 16 residues. After removal of 6 bases from V and 9 bases from J, the junction contained 12 bases not matched to a gene. The CDR3 region has the DNA TGTGCCAGCAGAACCACTCCCGGACAGGGGTTTTCACCCCTCCACTTT. Amino acids: CASRTTPGQGFSPLHF.

The rearrangement joins TRBV18 to TRBJ2-5; D is unresolved. The CDR3 has 15 residues. Germline V lookup: CDR1 KGHSH, CDR2 LQKENI. Deletions cut 0 bases from V and 0 bases from J, with 8 bases between. The CDR3 here is CASSPPKPNQETQYF. The CDR3 DNA reads as TGTGCCAGCTCACCACCCAAACCAAACCAAGAGACCCAGTACTTC.

This clonotype came up many times. The V gene is TRBV7-9, the J gene TRBJ2-3; D could derive from TRBD1 or TRBD2 (7 bases each). CDR1 and CDR2 from the germline V gene are SEHNR and FQNEAQ (reference sequence). The V end lost 4 bases, the J end lost 2 bases, and 13 bases lay between the germline ends. The CDR3 loop spans 15 amino acids. The CDR3 sequence: CASSSTGRDTDTQYF. CDR3 coding DNA: TGTGCCAGCAGCTCGACAGGGAGGGACACAGATACGCAGTATTTT.

The chain has TRBV19 and TRBJ1-1, with a weak D call TRBD1 (5 bases). This CDR3 is built from 15 residues. Trimming cost V 0 bases and J 1 base, with 9 bases left between them. Germline CDR1 and CDR2: LNHDA and SQIVND (reference sequence). This CDR3 is CASSIDRGRNTEAFF. The CDR3 nucleotides read TGTGCCAGTAGTATAGATAGGGGCCGGAACACTGAAGCTTTCTTT.

This clonotype was seen many times. V is TRBV3-1 and J is TRBJ2-7, with 8 positions matching TRBD1. Trimming removed 4 bases from V and 2 bases from J; junction bases left unmatched: 4. This CDR3 has 14 residues. Germline CDR1 reads LGHDT; CDR2 reads YNNKEL (reference sequence). The CDR3 DNA reads TGTGCCAGCAGCCCTCGGGACAGGACCTACGAGCAGTACTTC. Its protein product is CASSPRDRTYEQYF.